The clone carrying this T cell receptor beta chain was observed many times. Regions amplified from RNA transcripts were the TCR beta CDR3 regions. The primer set for the first-round RT-PCR of the TCR CDR3 was HTBI. Each CDR3 protein is one row after TCRdb ran MiXCR on the multiplex PCR reads. The table has 250,000 to 300,000 distinct CDR3 sequences, 15% to 20% seen once. This entry comes from a study of T cells in Graves' hyperthyroidism and ophthalmopathy. V lost 2 bases to trimming and J lost 2 bases, with 8 bases between them. CDR3 length equals 14 residues. Germline CDR1 KGHSH, CDR2 LQKENI. The V call is TRBV18, the J call TRBJ2-3, with D uncertain. This TCR was recovered from a woman aged 60-75 years with Graves' ophthalmopathy. Sequenced: blood. The CDR3 DNA reads as TGTGCCAGCTCACCAAAAACGATCACAGATACGCAGTATTTT. Translated: CASSPKTITDTQYF.